Listed here are 15 T cell receptor beta chains from one sample, sequenced in a study of T cell responses to AZD1222 COVID-19 vaccine. Produced via immunoSEQ multiplex PCR; TCRdb's table is partial and in-frame only. The table includes fewer than 200,000 clones, almost 90% detected once. The starting material was peripheral blood, obtained 28 days after the second AZD1222 dose. These receptors were collected from an adult who received the AZD1222 COVID-19 vaccine.

The chain employs TRBV30 and TRBJ2-5, with unresolved D. The CDR3 is made up of 13 amino acids. V was pared by 0 bases and J by 6 bases, with 11 bases between. Germline loops: CDR1 GTSNPN, CDR2 SVGIG (reference sequence). The CDR3 DNA sequence: TGTGCCTGGAGTGTCGTTGGTGGGAAGACCCAGTACTTC. It specifies CAWSVVGGKTQYF.

Only one count was recorded for this clone. The chain uses TRBV6-1 and TRBJ1-5; the D is unclear. Deletions cut 1 base from V and 5 bases from J, with 12 bases between. The CDR3 extends over 15 amino acids. CDR1 and CDR2 (germline): MNHNS, SASEGT. CDR3 protein: CASSEGIALHQPQHF. In DNA form, the CDR3 reads TGTGCCAGCAGTGAAGGAATCGCCTTACATCAGCCCCAGCATTTT.

V and J are TRBV6-5 and TRBJ2-5, with D possibly being TRBD2 (6 bases). Trimming removed 8 bases at V and 5 bases at J, with 15 bases between. The length of the CDR3 is 13 residues. Germline CDR1 is MNHEY and CDR2 is SVGAGI. The CDR3 here is CASGAVGGETQYF. CDR3 in DNA: TGTGCCAGCGGGGCCGTCGGAGGGGAGACCCAGTACTTC.

The J gene is TRBJ1-2, the V gene TRBV9; the D is unclear. The CDR3 consists of 15 residues. Per germline, CDR1 SGDLS and CDR2 YYNGEE. Trimming cost V 0 bases and J 4 bases, with 13 bases left between them. Written as DNA, the CDR3 is TGTGCCAGCAGCGTAGAGGCAGGTAGCGGCTATGGCTACACCTTC. It specifies CASSVEAGSGYGYTF.

The chain joins TRBV7-3 to TRBJ2-1, with TRBD2 as a possible D gene (6 bases). CDR3 size: 13 residues. Germline CDR1 SGHTA, CDR2 FQGTGA. V was clipped by 5 bases and J by 13 bases, with 18 bases between them. CDR3: CASSPRGGDNQFF. The CDR3 bases are TGTGCCAGCAGCCCTCGGGGCGGGGATAACCAGTTCTTC.

This chain connects TRBV3-1 (or the pseudogene TRBV3-2) to TRBJ2-2; D remains ambiguous. V lost 0 bases, J lost 9 bases, and 11 bases lay in between. This CDR3 has 14 amino acids. Germline values: CDR1 LGHDT, CDR2 YNNKEL (reference sequence). The CDR3 DNA sequence: TGTGCCAGCAGCCAAGATTTAGGGATCCGGGAGCTGTTTTTT. It encodes CASSQDLGIRELFF.

The table lists this clone with a count of one. V gene TRBV7-9 combines with J gene TRBJ2-1; D possibly matches TRBD1 or TRBD2 (5 bases each). Per the germline V gene, CDR1 is SEHNR and CDR2 is FQNEAQ (reference sequence). Trimming left V 5 bases short and J 6 bases short, with 14 bases between. The CDR3 spans 14 residues. The CDR3 coding sequence is TGTGCCAGCAGCCTTAGATCAGGGACCAATGAGCAGTTCTTC. Amino acid sequence: CASSLRSGTNEQFF.

This chain links TRBV19 with TRBJ1-3; D is perhaps TRBD1 (5 bases). This CDR3 has 16 residues. In germline, CDR1 is LNHDA, CDR2 SQIVND (reference sequence). V lost 7 bases, J lost 4 bases, and 20 bases lay in between. The DNA for the CDR3 is TGTGCCAGTATTGGCGGACACTCCGGAGGCGGAAACACCATATATTTT. Protein sequence: CASIGGHSGGGNTIYF.

V gene TRBV19 combines with J gene TRBJ1-1; D is possibly TRBD1 (5 bases). The CDR3 totals 15 residues. Germline assignment: CDR1 LNHDA and CDR2 SQIVND (reference sequence). Deletions cut 3 bases from V and 1 base from J, with 12 bases between. In DNA, the CDR3 is TGTGCCAGTAGTATCGGGGGGGGTCGGAACACTGAAGCTTTCTTT. This translates into CASSIGGGRNTEAFF.

V is TRBV5-1 and J is TRBJ1-1; possible D gene TRBD1, 6 bases. Germline lookup yields CDR1 SGHRS and CDR2 YFSETQ. The CDR3 has 14 residues. V was pared by 4 bases and J by 1 base, with 11 bases between. The CDR3 region is CASSTQGSNTEAFF. The DNA for the CDR3 is TGCGCCAGCAGCACACAGGGTTCGAACACTGAAGCTTTCTTT.

This chain connects TRBV28 to TRBJ2-4; D may be TRBD2 (5 bases). V lost 5 bases, J lost 4 bases, and 18 bases lay in between. This CDR3 spans 16 amino acids. Looked up from germline, CDR1 is MDHEN and CDR2 is SYDVKM. The CDR3 spells CASSKTGTGAKNIQYF. CDR3 coding DNA: TGTGCCAGCAGTAAGACGGGAACGGGCGCGAAAAACATTCAGTACTTC.

This clone was observed a handful of times. CDR3 sequence reads: CASSLRGQGNNEQYF. In DNA form, the CDR3 reads TGTGCCAGCAGCTTACGGGGCCAGGGGAACAACGAGCAGTACTTC. V usage is TRBV5-5 and J usage is TRBJ2-7, with D possibly TRBD1 on 6 matching bases. The ends were cut back, 2 bases at V and 5 bases at J, with 17 bases in the middle. The CDR3 has 15 residues. Per the germline V gene, CDR1 is SGHKS and CDR2 is YYEKEE (reference sequence).

The chain uses TRBV6-5 and TRBJ1-6; possibly TRBD1 for D (5 bases). Germline CDR1 reads MNHEY; CDR2 reads SVGAGI. The CDR3 has 13 residues. Trimming left V 8 bases short and J 8 bases short, with 13 bases between. This chain's CDR3 is CASGQQGDSPLHF. The CDR3 region has the DNA TGTGCCAGCGGGCAGCAAGGGGATTCACCCCTCCACTTT.

V is TRBV12-3 or TRBV12-4 and J is TRBJ1-6; maybe TRBD1 (6 bases). This CDR3 region has 13 residues. Between the trimmed V and J ends, which lost 3 bases and 10 bases, there was a span of 10 bases. CDR3 sequence (DNA): TGTGCCAGCAGTTTGCGGGGGGGCTCACCCCTCCACTTT. This codes for CASSLRGGSPLHF.

This chain uses TRBV2 with TRBJ1-1; D unclear. In germline, CDR1 is SNHLY, CDR2 FYNNEI. This CDR3 comprises 13 residues. The germline V and J ends were trimmed by 7 bases and 6 bases, with 15 bases remaining between them. The CDR3 DNA reads as TGTGCCAGCATGCCGGGAAGAGAAGCTGAAGCTTTCTTT. Protein sequence: CASMPGREAEAFF. Supplemented by reference TRBV2 and TRBJ1-1, the full variable domain reads EPEVTQTPSHQVTQMGQEVILRCVPISNHLYFYWYRQILGQKVEFLVSFYNNEISEKSEIFDDQFSVERPDGSNFTLKIRSTKLEDSAMYFCASMPGREAEAFFGQGTRLTVV.